This is a list of T cell receptor beta chains from one sample in a study of blood T cell repertoires in COVID-19. Clones were sequenced by immunoSEQ multiplex PCR, and TCRdb holds only the in-frame ones, with some missing. The data contain around 220,000 clones, roughly four fifths of them seen just once; the ten biggest clones take up 7.5% to 9.5%. Input material: peripheral blood. The receptors here all came from an elderly woman with COVID-19, enrolled during active disease. Each CDR3 is given with its conserved first and last residue. D genes are given only for firm matches. Clone size, where shown, is once, few, many, or a class for clones that have expanded.

size: few
D: TRBD1
V: TRBV6-1
J: TRBJ2-2
length: 14
DNA: TGTGCCAGCAGTAGACAGGGGCACACCGGGGAGCTGTTTTTT
CDR3: CASSRQGHTGELFF

size: .
D: TRBD1
V: TRBV29-1
J: TRBJ2-7
length: 15
DNA: TGCAGCGTTTCTAAACCGGGACAGGGGTCGGACGAGCAGTACTTC
CDR3: CSVSKPGQGSDEQYF

size: few
D: TRBD1
V: TRBV2
J: TRBJ1-2
length: 14
DNA: TGTGCCACAGACTTAGGACAGGGGGCCTATGGCTACACCTTC
CDR3: CATDLGQGAYGYTF

size: .
D: .
V: TRBV2
J: TRBJ2-2
length: 16
DNA: TGTGCCAGCAGTGTCGGACCGGGGATGAACACCGGGGAGCTGTTTTTT
CDR3: CASSVGPGMNTGELFF

size: .
D: .
V: TRBV3-1/TRBV3-2
J: TRBJ1-1
length: 14
DNA: TGTGCCAGCAGCCAAAGCAGACATAACACTGAAGCTTTCTTT
CDR3: CASSQSRHNTEAFF

size: .
D: TRBD1
V: TRBV7-8
J: TRBJ1-2
length: 14
DNA: TGTGCCAGCAGCTTTCCGGGACAGGGTTATGGCTACACCTTC
CDR3: CASSFPGQGYGYTF

size: .
D: .
V: TRBV19
J: TRBJ2-1
length: 14
DNA: TGTGCCAGTTCCACAGGGGACTTCTACAATGAGCAGTTCTTC
CDR3: CASSTGDFYNEQFF

size: .
D: .
V: TRBV6-2/TRBV6-3
J: TRBJ2-4
length: 14
DNA: TGTGCCAGCAGTTACGAGGTAGCCAAAAACATTCAGTACTTC
CDR3: CASSYEVAKNIQYF

size: .
D: TRBD2
V: TRBV6-1
J: TRBJ2-7
length: 14
DNA: TGTGCCAGCAGTGAAGCGGGGACTAGCTACGAGCAGTACTTC
CDR3: CASSEAGTSYEQYF

size: once
D: .
V: TRBV6-2/TRBV6-3
J: TRBJ1-2
length: 13
DNA: TGTGCCAGCAGTCGGGCCAGGGGCCGGGGCGGCACCTTC
CDR3: CASSRARGRGGTF

size: .
D: .
V: TRBV30
J: TRBJ2-1
length: 16
DNA: TGTGCCTGGAGTGCGGCTTCTGGTAGCGGTTACAATGAGCAGTTCTTC
CDR3: CAWSAASGSGYNEQFF

size: .
D: .
V: TRBV7-9
J: TRBJ2-5
length: 15
DNA: TGTGCCAGCAGCTTGGCGGGGGCGTTCCAAGAGACCCAGTACTTC
CDR3: CASSLAGAFQETQYF

size: once
D: .
V: TRBV4-3
J: TRBJ1-2
length: 16
DNA: TGCGCCAGCAGCCAAGGACGGACGGATGGAGGCTATGGCTACACCTTC
CDR3: CASSQGRTDGGYGYTF

size: .
D: TRBD2
V: TRBV7-3
J: TRBJ2-1
length: 14
DNA: TGTGCCAGCAGCCGGGCGGGAGGGGACAATGAGCAGTTCTTC
CDR3: CASSRAGGDNEQFF

size: .
D: .
V: TRBV6-5
J: TRBJ2-5
length: 14
DNA: TGTGCCAGCAGTCTCGTATCCTCCCCAGAGACCCAGTACTTC
CDR3: CASSLVSSPETQYF

size: .
D: .
V: TRBV9
J: TRBJ1-1
length: 15
DNA: TGTGCCAGCAGCGTAGCGTTGGCGGGGACCTCTGAAGCTTTCTTT
CDR3: CASSVALAGTSEAFF